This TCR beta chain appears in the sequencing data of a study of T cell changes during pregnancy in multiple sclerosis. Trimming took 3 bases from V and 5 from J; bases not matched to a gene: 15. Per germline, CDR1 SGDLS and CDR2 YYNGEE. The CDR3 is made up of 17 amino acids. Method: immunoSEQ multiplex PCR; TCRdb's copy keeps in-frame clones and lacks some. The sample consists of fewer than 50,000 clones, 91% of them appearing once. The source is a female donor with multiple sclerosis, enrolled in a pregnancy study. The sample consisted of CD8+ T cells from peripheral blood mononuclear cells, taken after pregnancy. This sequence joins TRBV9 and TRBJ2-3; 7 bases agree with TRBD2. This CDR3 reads CASSGQRTSQGGDTQYF. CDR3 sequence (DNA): TGTGCCAGCAGCGGACAACGGACTAGTCAGGGTGGAGATACGCAGTATTTT.